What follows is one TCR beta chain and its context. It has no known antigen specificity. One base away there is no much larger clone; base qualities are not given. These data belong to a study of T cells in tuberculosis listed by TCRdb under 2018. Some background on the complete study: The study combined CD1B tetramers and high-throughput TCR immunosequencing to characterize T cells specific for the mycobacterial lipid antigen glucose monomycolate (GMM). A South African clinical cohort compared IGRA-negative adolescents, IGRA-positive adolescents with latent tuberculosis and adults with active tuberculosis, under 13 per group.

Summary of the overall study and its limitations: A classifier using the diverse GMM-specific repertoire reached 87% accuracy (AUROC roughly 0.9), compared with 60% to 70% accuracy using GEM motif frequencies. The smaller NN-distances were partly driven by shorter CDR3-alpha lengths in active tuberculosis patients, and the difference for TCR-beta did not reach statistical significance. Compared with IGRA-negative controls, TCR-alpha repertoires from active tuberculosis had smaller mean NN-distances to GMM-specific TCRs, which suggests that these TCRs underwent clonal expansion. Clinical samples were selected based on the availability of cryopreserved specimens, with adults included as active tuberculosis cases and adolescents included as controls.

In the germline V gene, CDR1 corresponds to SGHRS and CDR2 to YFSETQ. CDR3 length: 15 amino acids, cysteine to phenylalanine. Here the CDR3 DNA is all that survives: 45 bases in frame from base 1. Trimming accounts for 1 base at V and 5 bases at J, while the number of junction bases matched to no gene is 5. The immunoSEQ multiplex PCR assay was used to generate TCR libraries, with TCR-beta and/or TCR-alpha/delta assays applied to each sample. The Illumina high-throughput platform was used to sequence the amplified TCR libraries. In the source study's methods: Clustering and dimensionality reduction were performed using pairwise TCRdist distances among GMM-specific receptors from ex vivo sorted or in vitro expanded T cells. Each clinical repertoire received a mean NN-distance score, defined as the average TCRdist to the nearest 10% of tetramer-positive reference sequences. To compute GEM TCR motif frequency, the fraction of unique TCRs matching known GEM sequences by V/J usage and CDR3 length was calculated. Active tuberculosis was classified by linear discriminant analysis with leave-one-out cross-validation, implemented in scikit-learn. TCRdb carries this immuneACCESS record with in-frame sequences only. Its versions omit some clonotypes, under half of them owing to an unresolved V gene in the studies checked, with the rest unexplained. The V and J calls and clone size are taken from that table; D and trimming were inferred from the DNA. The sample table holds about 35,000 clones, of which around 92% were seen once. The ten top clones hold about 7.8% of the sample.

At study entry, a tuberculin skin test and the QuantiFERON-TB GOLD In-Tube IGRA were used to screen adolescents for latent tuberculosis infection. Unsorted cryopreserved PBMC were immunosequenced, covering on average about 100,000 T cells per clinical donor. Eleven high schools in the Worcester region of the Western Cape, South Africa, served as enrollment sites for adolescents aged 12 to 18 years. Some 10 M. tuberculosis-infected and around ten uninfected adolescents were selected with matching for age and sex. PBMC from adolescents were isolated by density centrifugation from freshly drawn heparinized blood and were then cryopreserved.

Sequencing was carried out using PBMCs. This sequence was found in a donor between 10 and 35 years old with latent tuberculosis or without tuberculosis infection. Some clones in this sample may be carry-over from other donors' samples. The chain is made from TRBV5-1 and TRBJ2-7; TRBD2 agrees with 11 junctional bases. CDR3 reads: CASSLYLLAGDEQYF. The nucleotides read TGCGCCAGCAGCTTGTACCTACTAGCGGGGGACGAGCAGTACTTC.